This T cell receptor beta chain originates from a study of OX40 agonist ivuxolimab in advanced cancers. TCRdb keeps only in-frame clones here, not all; method: immunoSEQ multiplex PCR. The sample has 60,000 to 65,000 clones, around 93% seen once. Germline V gene data show CDR1 as SGDLS and CDR2 as YYNGEE. The trim removed 3 bases at V and 3 bases at J, leaving 6 bases unmatched. This CDR3 comprises 16 residues. The chain joins TRBV9 to TRBJ2-2; 9 bases are shared with TRBD2. Here the sequenced sample was CD4+ or CD8+ T cells sorted from blood, taken in a trial of the OX40 agonist ivuxolimab. This receptor was identified in an adult with an advanced solid tumor such as melanoma, head and neck, liver or kidney cancer. The CDR3 DNA reads TGTGCCAGCAGCGCCTCCGGGACTAGCTACACCGGGGAGCTGTTTTTT. Translation: CASSASGTSYTGELFF.